Shown below are 28 T cell receptor beta chains from a single sample sequenced in a study of T cell responses to AZD1222 COVID-19 vaccine. Sequencing was performed with immunoSEQ multiplex PCR; in TCRdb, only in-frame clones are kept and a portion is missing. The repertoire has over 130,000 clones, about 90% of them found once; the top ten carry roughly 10%. Sequencing was performed on peripheral blood, taken 28 days after the second AZD1222 dose. These receptor sequences come from an adult who received the AZD1222 COVID-19 vaccine.

The chain couples TRBV5-1 to TRBJ1-2; D uncertain. From germline, CDR1 is SGHRS and CDR2 YFSETQ. The CDR3 has 13 amino acids. Trimming removed 0 bases from V and 5 bases from J, with 8 bases in between. The CDR3: CASSLERRYGYTF. The DNA for the CDR3 is TGCGCCAGCAGCTTGGAGAGGCGGTATGGCTACACCTTC.

This clone was observed once. The chain has TRBV5-1 and TRBJ1-2; TRBD1 agrees at 8 bases. V lost 3 bases, J lost 8 bases, and 9 bases stayed unmatched. CDR1 and CDR2 (germline): SGHRS, YFSETQ. CDR3 size: 14 residues. As DNA, the CDR3 is TGCGCCAGCAGCTCCGGGGACAGGCCAGGAGGCTACACCTTC. It is translated as CASSSGDRPGGYTF.

The rearrangement links TRBV28 to TRBJ1-2; tentative D call: TRBD1 (5 bases). The CDR3 is made up of 12 amino acids. The germline gives CDR1 MDHEN, CDR2 SYDVKM. Trimming pared 1 base from V and 8 bases from J, leaving 8 bases between. The CDR3 DNA is TGTGCCAGCAGTTTATCCCGGACAGGCTACACCTTC. Protein: CASSLSRTGYTF.

J is TRBJ1-1 and V is TRBV5-1, with 11 bases matching TRBD1. The germline V gene has CDR1 SGHRS and CDR2 YFSETQ. This CDR3 is 15 amino acids long. The ends lost 0 bases at V and 5 bases at J; junction bases unmatched: 3. The CDR3 coding sequence is TGCGCCAGCAGCTTGGCCGGGACAGGGGGAACTGAAGCTTTCTTT. Translated, it gives CASSLAGTGGTEAFF. Full variable domain (missing parts from reference TRBV5-1 and TRBJ1-1): KAGVTQTPRYLIKTRGQQVTLSCSPISGHRSVSWYQQTPGQGLQFLFEYFSETQRNKGNFPGRFSGRQFSNSRSEMNVSTLELGDSALYLCASSLAGTGGTEAFFGQGTRLTVV.

V is TRBV7-2 and J is TRBJ2-7, with D hard to call. Germline CDR1 reads SGHTA; CDR2 reads FQGNSA. The CDR3 covers 15 residues. Trimming stripped 2 bases from V and 1 base from J, with 12 bases between. This CDR3 reads CASSLTSYESYEQYF. CDR3 bases: TGTGCCAGCAGCTTAACGTCGTACGAGTCCTACGAGCAGTACTTC.

The J gene is TRBJ2-3, the V gene TRBV5-8; 7 bases agree with TRBD1. The CDR3 is 15 residues long. Germline V gives CDR1 SGHTS, CDR2 YDEGEE. Trimming took 0 bases from V and 0 from J; bases not matched to a gene: 1. CDR3 coding DNA: TGTGCCAGCAGCTTGGAGGGACAGAGCACAGATACGCAGTATTTT. Residues: CASSLEGQSTDTQYF.

This rearrangement joins TRBV7-2 to TRBJ1-3; 10 positions agree with TRBD1. Germline CDR1 reads SGHTA; CDR2 reads FQGNSA. Trimming removed 5 bases from V and 0 bases from J; junction bases left unmatched: 4. The CDR3 extends over 16 amino acids. The CDR3 region is CASSAWTGGSGNTIYF. In DNA form, the CDR3 reads TGTGCCAGCAGCGCGTGGACAGGGGGCTCTGGAAACACCATATATTTT.

The count of this clone is one. V gene TRBV7-9 combines with J gene TRBJ1-4; D unresolved. Germline-derived CDR1 and CDR2 are SEHNR and FQNEAQ (reference sequence). This CDR3 comprises 15 residues. Trimming removed 8 bases at V and 3 bases at J, with 16 bases between. CDR3 sequence (DNA): TGTGCCAGCCACCCGCCGGGGAGCGCTAATGAAAAACTGTTTTTT. It yields the protein CASHPPGSANEKLFF.

CDR3 region: CASRYSNQPQHF. CDR3 DNA sequence: TGTGCCAGCAGGTACAGCAATCAGCCCCAGCATTTT. The chain recombines TRBV7-9 with TRBJ1-5; D is unclear. CDR3 size: 12 residues. Trimming left V 6 bases short and J 1 base short, with 4 bases between. Germline V gene data show CDR1 as SEHNR and CDR2 as FQNEAQ (reference sequence).

The chain carries TRBV2 and TRBJ1-1, with D unresolved. This CDR3 is built from 13 residues. Germline assignment: CDR1 SNHLY and CDR2 FYNNEI. Trimming pared 6 bases from V and 1 base from J, leaving 9 bases between. The CDR3 DNA reads as TGTGCCAGCAGGAGCGGGGAGAACACTGAAGCTTTCTTT. Its translation is CASRSGENTEAFF. Full variable domain (rest looked up from reference TRBV2 and TRBJ1-1): EPEVTQTPSHQVTQMGQEVILRCVPISNHLYFYWYRQILGQKVEFLVSFYNNEISEKSEIFDDQFSVERPDGSNFTLKIRSTKLEDSAMYFCASRSGENTEAFFGQGTRLTVV.

The CDR3 region has the DNA TGCGCCAGCAGCCGGGGGACGAGCACAGATACGCAGTATTTT. The encoded protein is CASSRGTSTDTQYF. The chain couples TRBV5-1 to TRBJ2-3; possible D gene TRBD2, 6 bases. The CDR3 covers 14 residues. Trimming pared 4 bases from V and 0 bases from J, leaving 9 bases between. The germline gives CDR1 SGHRS, CDR2 YFSETQ.

This sequence joins TRBV5-1 and TRBJ1-5, with D perhaps TRBD1 (6 bases). Germline CDR1 reads SGHRS; CDR2 reads YFSETQ. Trimming left V 4 bases short and J 5 bases short, with 16 bases between. The CDR3 is 15 residues long. CDR3 loop: CASSTGTGSHQPQHF. The CDR3 bases are TGCGCCAGCAGCACTGGAACAGGGTCGCATCAGCCCCAGCATTTT.

This chain connects TRBV24-1 to TRBJ2-5; 8 bases match TRBD1. V lost 1 base, J lost 3 bases, and 6 bases stayed unmatched. The length of the CDR3 is 16 residues. Germline-derived CDR1 and CDR2 are KGHDR and SFDVKD. The CDR3: CATSDLFPGQEETQYF. The CDR3 DNA sequence: TGTGCCACCAGTGATTTATTTCCGGGACAGGAAGAGACCCAGTACTTC.

The chain uses TRBV5-6 and TRBJ2-1; 8 positions match TRBD1. The CDR3 contains 19 residues. Germline V gives CDR1 SGHDT, CDR2 YYEEEE. V shed 0 bases, J shed 1 base, and the junction held 12 bases outside the gene matches. The CDR3 region is CASSLAGQGRGLSYNEQFF. CDR3 coding DNA: TGTGCCAGCAGCTTGGCCGGCCAGGGCAGGGGGCTTTCCTACAATGAGCAGTTCTTC. Together with reference TRBV5-6 and TRBJ2-1, the CDR3 gives the full variable domain: DAGVTQSPTHLIKTRGQQVTLRCSPKSGHDTVSWYQQALGQGPQFIFQYYEEEERQRGNFPDRFSGHQFPNYSSELNVNALLLGDSALYLCASSLAGQGRGLSYNEQFFGPGTRLTVL.

V and J are TRBV7-9 and TRBJ2-7; perhaps D is TRBD1 or TRBD2 (5 bases each). V shed 2 bases and J shed 2 bases, with 19 bases lying between them. CDR1 and CDR2 from the germline V gene are SEHNR and FQNEAQ (reference sequence). The CDR3 has 17 residues. The DNA for the CDR3 is TGTGCCAGCAGCTTAACCGGGACCAAACGTCTTACCTACGAGCAGTACTTC. Its protein is CASSLTGTKRLTYEQYF.

About this clone: A read error may produce the germline difference seen at one junction end. The V call is TRBV5-5, the J call TRBJ2-7, with 12 bases matching TRBD2. Germline-derived CDR1 and CDR2 are SGHKS and YYEKEE (reference sequence). CDR3 size: 15 residues. The CDR3: CASSSRLAGENEQYF. The CDR3 DNA sequence: TGTGCCAGCAGCAGTAGACTAGCGGGAGAGAACGAACAGTACTTC.

This chain joins TRBV3-1 (or the pseudogene TRBV3-2) and TRBJ2-7, with TRBD2 matching 8 bases. V was pared by 0 bases and J by 6 bases, with 7 bases of the junction left unmatched. Germline CDR1 is LGHDT and CDR2 is YNNKEL (reference sequence). The CDR3 loop spans 15 amino acids. This CDR3 reads CASSQEPGLVVEQYF. The CDR3 region has the DNA TGTGCCAGCAGCCAAGAACCGGGACTAGTTGTCGAGCAGTACTTC.

The chain links TRBV5-8 to TRBJ1-2; D gene uncertain. Germline CDR1 reads SGHTS; CDR2 reads YDEGEE. This CDR3 has 14 residues. With 2 bases removed from V and 6 bases from J, the gap between germline ends came to 14 bases. In nucleotides, the CDR3 is TGTGCCAGCAGCTTCTTAAGACGAGAGGATGGCTACACCTTC. It specifies CASSFLRREDGYTF.

The J gene is TRBJ2-5, the V gene TRBV15; tentatively, D is TRBD1 (5 bases). Germline V lookup: CDR1 LNHNV, CDR2 YYDKDF (reference sequence). The CDR3 sequence is 15 residues long. V was cut by 0 bases and J by 5 bases, with 13 bases left in between. Written as DNA, the CDR3 is TGTGCCACCAGCAGAGATCTGCCGCCAGGGGAGACCCAGTACTTC. Translation gives CATSRDLPPGETQYF. The variable domain in full, completed from reference TRBV15 and TRBJ2-5, reads DAMVIQNPRYQVTQFGKPVTLSCSQTLNHNVMYWYQQKSSQAPKLLFHYYDKDFNNEADTPDNFQSRRPNTSFCFLDIRSPGLGDTAMYLCATSRDLPPGETQYFGPGTRLLVL.

Only one count was recorded for this clone. The chain uses TRBV24-1 and TRBJ2-1; 8 bases are shared with TRBD2. This CDR3 contains 17 residues. In germline, CDR1 is KGHDR, CDR2 SFDVKD. The V gene end was trimmed by 2 bases and the J gene end by 0 bases; junction bases not matched to a gene: 5. In DNA, the CDR3 is TGTGCCACCAGTGATTCCAAAGCGGGGGCCTCCTACAATGAGCAGTTCTTC. Its protein product is CATSDSKAGASYNEQFF.

The CDR3 spells CASSLGSEAFF. The CDR3 DNA reads TGTGCCAGCAGCTTAGGATCCGAAGCTTTCTTT. The genes are TRBV7-2 and TRBJ1-1; no firm D call. Germline loops: CDR1 SGHTA, CDR2 FQGNSA. CDR3 length: 11 residues. The V end lost 1 base, the J end lost 8 bases, and 5 bases lay between the germline ends.

The chain has TRBV12-5 and TRBJ2-5; no clear D gene. Trimming took 6 bases from V and 2 from J, leaving 16 bases between them. Germline assignment: CDR1 LGHNT and CDR2 FRNRAP. CDR3 length: 15 residues. CDR3 in amino acids: CASGSDTVWQETQYF. CDR3 nucleotides: TGTGCTAGTGGCTCCGACACCGTGTGGCAAGAGACCCAGTACTTC. Complete variable domain (other parts from reference TRBV12-5 and TRBJ2-5): DARVTQTPRHKVTEMGQEVTMRCQPILGHNTVFWYRQTMMQGLELLAYFRNRAPLDDSGMPKDRFSAEMPDATLATLKIQPSEPRDSAVYFCASGSDTVWQETQYFGPGTRLLVL.

V and J are TRBV7-7 and TRBJ2-2, with a weak D call TRBD2 (5 bases). Germline V gene lookup returns CDR1 SSHAT and CDR2 FNYEAQ (reference sequence). This CDR3 is built from 13 residues. The ends were cut back, 1 base at V and 5 bases at J, with 5 bases in the middle. In nucleotides, the CDR3 is TGTGCCAGCAGCTTAGGGAGGACCGGGGAGCTGTTTTTT. Amino acid sequence: CASSLGRTGELFF.

This chain uses TRBV29-1 with TRBJ2-1, with D maybe TRBD1 (5 bases). In germline, CDR1 is SQVTM, CDR2 ANQGSEA. This CDR3 spans 13 amino acids. V lost 4 bases to trimming and J lost 6 bases, with 13 bases between them. CDR3 bases: TGCAGCGTTGCCCAACCAGGGATCAATGAGCAGTTCTTC. Protein sequence: CSVAQPGINEQFF.

The chain joins TRBV28 to TRBJ1-4; TRBD1 is a possible D gene (6 bases). This CDR3 comprises 15 residues. Trimming took 3 bases from V and 8 from J, leaving 16 bases between them. The germline V gene encodes CDR1 MDHEN and CDR2 SYDVKM. CDR3 amino acids: CASSLGGGTREKLFF. CDR3 DNA: TGTGCCAGCAGTTTGGGGGGGGGCACCAGGGAAAAACTGTTTTTT.

The V and J genes are TRBV6-4 and TRBJ1-1; no reliable D call. This CDR3 has 14 amino acids. Trimming removed 4 bases at V and 1 base at J, with 10 bases between. Per germline, CDR1 MRHNA and CDR2 SNTAGT. CDR3: CASSAAPGNTEAFF. DNA for the CDR3: TGTGCCAGCAGTGCCGCACCAGGGAACACTGAAGCTTTCTTT.

The chain has TRBV19 and TRBJ1-1; 7 nucleotides align to TRBD1. The CDR3 loop spans 15 amino acids. The ends lost 7 bases at V and 2 bases at J; junction bases unmatched: 10. CDR1 LNHDA and CDR2 SQIVND come from the germline V gene (reference sequence). As DNA, the CDR3 is TGTGCCAGTATAGGAGCCGGGACAGCTAACACTGAAGCTTTCTTT. As protein: CASIGAGTANTEAFF.

The chain combines TRBV5-1 with TRBJ2-3; unclear D gene. Looked up from germline, CDR1 is SGHRS and CDR2 is YFSETQ. The ends were cut back, 4 bases at V and 1 base at J, with 25 bases in the middle. The length of the CDR3 is 19 residues. The CDR3 region has the DNA TGCGCCAGCAGCCCCGACCCTCTGGCAGGAACGATAGGCACAGATACGCAGTATTTT. Protein product: CASSPDPLAGTIGTDTQYF. The full variable domain, in which reference TRBV5-1 and TRBJ2-3 provide the parts outside the CDR3, is KAGVTQTPRYLIKTRGQQVTLSCSPISGHRSVSWYQQTPGQGLQFLFEYFSETQRNKGNFPGRFSGRQFSNSRSEMNVSTLELGDSALYLCASSPDPLAGTIGTDTQYFGPGTRLTVL.